The rows below give T cell receptor beta chains drawn from one sample of a study of beta chain features in type 1 diabetes. The data were produced by immunoSEQ multiplex PCR, yet TCRdb's version contains in-frame clones alone and is incomplete. This sample carries 600,000 to 750,000 clones, 9.5% to 15% of them seen once, and the ten largest clones take more than 0.1%. What was sequenced was naive CD4+ T cells from blood. These receptors came from a man aged 25 to 40 with type 1 diabetes. The conserved cysteine and the conserved F or W are not part of the CDR3 here. For some rows the clone size is stated as once, few or many, or as a class when expanded; others skip it.

size	V	J	CDR3
few	TRBV30	TRBJ1-5	AWSGRAKGPQH
few	TRBV6-5	TRBJ1-2	ASSYGDMGYGYT
-	TRBV28	TRBJ2-3	ASTASGDTQY
-	TRBV2	TRBJ1-4	ASRAEALNEKLF
-	TRBV28	TRBJ2-6	ASGDRNSGANVLT
-	TRBV5-1	TRBJ2-5	ASSGGGVQATQY
-	TRBV19	TRBJ2-5	ASSIVARGAETQY
-	TRBV7-2	TRBJ1-6	ASSRRDSPLH
-	TRBV10-3	TRBJ1-6	AISQGNNSPLH
few	TRBV30	TRBJ2-7	AWSGSYEQY
-	TRBV5-1	TRBJ2-2	ASSLVGGEDTGELF
-	TRBV10-3	TRBJ2-3	AINIAGGTDTQY
few	TRBV16	TRBJ1-1	ASSRPGTPNTEAF
-	TRBV27	TRBJ2-7	ASSFQGPVGQY
few	TRBV11-2	TRBJ2-3	ASSYQLAGGPQY
few	TRBV6-5	TRBJ1-5	ASSPERSQPQH
few	TRBV7-9	TRBJ2-6	ATMDRDITGANVLT
-	TRBV2	TRBJ1-2	ASFTGYRGGYT
few	TRBV5-4	TRBJ1-1	ASSLVGGNTEAF
-	TRBV30	TRBJ1-4	AAPSLLTNEKLF
few	TRBV18	TRBJ2-4	ASSTSGQTGIQY
few	TRBV9	TRBJ2-3	ASSVVSGGTDTQY
-	TRBV4-2	TRBJ1-1	ASSQDPLGQGGTEAF
-	TRBV7-9	TRBJ2-5	ASSLDGLAQETQY
few	TRBV18	TRBJ1-2	ASSPQETQGIYGYT
-	TRBV7-7	TRBJ2-5	ASSPVPGVGQETQY
-	TRBV28	TRBJ2-3	ASSHNNRGLTDTQY
-	TRBV18	TRBJ2-5	ASSQSDQSGGTQY
few	TRBV10-3	TRBJ2-2	AISELRIGELF
-	TRBV19	TRBJ2-1	ASSPTVRGGGRNEQF
few	TRBV30	TRBJ2-2	AWLQVSGELF
few	TRBV7-2	TRBJ2-3	ASRTEDTQY
-	TRBV2	TRBJ2-2	ASSRDTYTGELF
-	TRBV9	TRBJ2-2	ASSVRGPPNTGELF
-	TRBV2	TRBJ2-7	ASTYLGTGTYEQY
few	TRBV28	TRBJ2-5	ASSLQETQY
few	TRBV5-1	TRBJ2-2	ASLGQYTGELF
few	TRBV19	TRBJ2-5	ASSIGQGEETQY
-	TRBV13	TRBJ1-5	ASSLQGLPGNQPQH
once	TRBV2	TRBJ2-5	ASSEGKGTQY
-	TRBV30	TRBJ2-5	AWSAHPDRAWRQY
-	TRBV7-2	TRBJ1-3	ASSRSGSGNTIY
once	TRBV7-3	TRBJ2-1	ASSPQGGRYNEQF
few	TRBV7-3	TRBJ2-2	ASSPYPRTVNTGELF
few	TRBV4-3	TRBJ2-5	ASSPSGGGGETQY
few	TRBV11-2	TRBJ1-3	ASSSEYSGNTIY
-	TRBV6-6	TRBJ1-6	ASSRDRGDSPLH
-	TRBV18	TRBJ2-1	ASSPGLAGYNEQF
few	TRBV28	TRBJ1-6	ASSFRREVNNSPLH
-	TRBV7-9	TRBJ2-1	ASSYTEINEQF
-	TRBV9	TRBJ1-3	ASSVQGTGNTIY
-	TRBV7-9	TRBJ1-1	ASSRGQTEAF
few	TRBV7-9	TRBJ1-1	ASSLGQNTEAF
few	TRBV5-4	TRBJ2-3	ASSKTTSGPTDTQY
-	TRBV29-1	TRBJ2-7	SAAGTGLGEQY
-	TRBV7-2	TRBJ2-7	ASSLDPGPTYEQY